The T cell receptor (beta chain) described here comes from a study of shared clonotypes between healthy human individuals. Germline CDR1 SGHAT, CDR2 FQNNGV. The CDR3 contains 17 residues. J was trimmed by 0 bases and V by 0 bases; bases with no gene match: 2. CD45RO+ cells and CCR7-negative CD45RA+ TemRA cells were combined as CD8 memory. Sequenced by immunoSEQ multiplex PCR; TCRdb stores in-frame clones only, minus some. The sample carries approximately 100,000 clones, under 70% recorded once. Note on this clone: Its cognate antigen is unknown.

Points from the study as a whole: Clonotypes that were shared across a handful of donors made up about 5.1% of naive CD4 clonotypes.

The TCR was taken from a woman aged 25 to 45 in good health. The chain joins TRBV11-2 to TRBJ2-6; TRBD1 matches at 7 bases. The material sequenced was memory CD8+ T cells sorted from blood. The subset here: CD45RO+ cells pooled with CCR7-negative TemRA cells. Here the CDR3 reads CASSLETGISGANVLTF. The CDR3 DNA sequence: TGTGCCAGCAGCTTAGAGACAGGGATCTCTGGGGCCAACGTCCTGACTTTC.